The 12 T cell receptor beta chains listed next were all sequenced from one sample in a study of T cells in Graves' hyperthyroidism and ophthalmopathy. TCR beta CDR3 sequences were amplified from RNA transcripts. HTBI primers were used for first-round RT-PCR of the TCR CDR3. TCRdb processed the multiplex PCR reads anew with MiXCR; each CDR3 protein has one entry. The table records about 290,000 distinct CDR3 sequences, about an eighth of them present only once. Sequencing input: blood. These receptor sequences come from a woman aged 25 to 39 with Graves' hyperthyroidism that later progressed to Graves' ophthalmopathy.

This clonotype was seen only a few times. This chain uses TRBV19 with TRBJ1-3; a weak D match, TRBD1 (5 bases). Trimming shortened V by 3 bases and J by 4 bases, and 10 bases separated the two germline ends. CDR1 is LNHDA, CDR2 SQIVND, per germline (reference sequence). The CDR3 has 14 amino acids. The CDR3, as DNA: TGTGCCAGTAGTATTGGGGGGACGGGAAACACCATATATTTT. Its protein product is CASSIGGTGNTIYF. The variable domain in full, with the rest retrieved from reference TRBV19 and TRBJ1-3, is DGGITQSPKYLFRKEGQNVTLSCEQNLNHDAMYWYRQDPGQGLRLIYYSQIVNDFQKGDIAEGYSVSREKKESFPLTVTSAQKNPTAFYLCASSIGGTGNTIYFGEGSWLTVV.

The chain recombines TRBV6-1 with TRBJ2-2; 11 nucleotides line up with TRBD1. CDR3 length equals 16 residues. CDR1 and CDR2 (germline): MNHNS, SASEGT. J was trimmed by 4 bases and V by 10 bases; bases with no gene match: 11. Here the CDR3 reads CATPLGQGASTGELFF. For the CDR3, the DNA is TGTGCCACCCCGCTAGGACAGGGGGCGTCCACCGGGGAGCTGTTTTTT.

There are a few counts of this clonotype. The rearrangement uses TRBV9 and TRBJ2-5, with 14 bases identical to TRBD2. The CDR3 is 16 amino acids. Germline CDR1 and CDR2: SGDLS and YYNGEE. V lost 2 bases, J lost 4 bases, and 4 bases stayed unmatched. CDR3 in amino acids: CASSVEGTSGRETQYF. The CDR3 coding sequence is TGTGCCAGCAGCGTGGAAGGGACTAGCGGGAGAGAGACCCAGTACTTC. Looking up the rest from reference TRBV9 and TRBJ2-5 gives the full variable domain: DSGVTQTPKHLITATGQRVTLRCSPRSGDLSVYWYQQSLDQGLQFLIQYYNGEERAKGNILERFSAQQFPDLHSELNLSSLELGDSALYFCASSVEGTSGRETQYFGPGTRLLVL.

The chain carries TRBV7-3 and TRBJ2-3; the D gene is possibly TRBD2 (6 bases). The length of the CDR3 is 16 residues. CDR1 is SGHTA, CDR2 FQGTGA, per germline. V dropped 3 bases and J dropped 7 bases, with 20 bases sitting between them. Written as DNA, the CDR3 is TGTGCCAGCAGCTTGGGGGTCTCCGGAGGGATGAATACGCAGTATTTT. As protein: CASSLGVSGGMNTQYF.

This clonotype appeared many times. The rearrangement links TRBV2 to TRBJ2-3; D might be TRBD1 (5 bases). CDR3 size: 17 residues. Germline CDR1 is SNHLY and CDR2 is FYNNEI. Trimming pared 3 bases from V and 2 bases from J, leaving 18 bases between. This CDR3 is CASSDPRVQLDTDTQYF. In DNA, the CDR3 is TGTGCCAGCAGTGACCCCAGGGTCCAACTCGACACAGATACGCAGTATTTT.

This clonotype occurred many times. J is TRBJ2-7 and V is TRBV20-1; 9 nucleotides align to TRBD2. CDR1 and CDR2 from the germline V gene are DFQATT and SNEGSKA (reference sequence). Losses at the gene ends were 1 base for V and 2 bases for J; bases not matched to a gene: 9. CDR3 length: 16 amino acids. In DNA, the CDR3 is TGCAGTGCTAGAGGATCAGGAGCGGGGGGAACCTACGAGCAGTACTTC. It is translated as CSARGSGAGGTYEQYF.

This clonotype was detected ten times or more. The CDR3 region is CASSLVQGSWTGLSNQPQHF. The CDR3 DNA reads as TGCGCCAGCAGCTTGGTACAGGGATCGTGGACAGGGCTTAGCAATCAGCCCCAGCATTTT. J is TRBJ1-5 and V is TRBV5-1; the match to TRBD1 covers 8 bases. This CDR3 has 20 amino acids. The J segment lost 0 bases and the V segment lost 0 bases, leaving 14 bases of the junction unmatched. The germline V gene encodes CDR1 SGHRS and CDR2 YFSETQ.

A word on this clonotype: A junction boundary mismatches the germline segment, possibly from a read error. This rearrangement joins TRBV9 to TRBJ1-2; TRBD1 matches at 8 bases. This CDR3 contains 15 residues. Germline lookup yields CDR1 SGDLS and CDR2 YYNGEE. CDR3 nucleotide sequence: TGTGCCAGCAGCGACGGGACAGGAGCTAACTATGGCTGCACCTTC. Translating gives CASSDGTGANYGCTF.

This clonotype was seen at least ten times. The chain recombines TRBV27 with TRBJ2-7, with unresolved D. This CDR3 contains 13 residues. The germline V gene encodes CDR1 MNHEY and CDR2 SMNVEV (reference sequence). The V end lost 5 bases, the J end lost 1 base, and 9 bases lay between the germline ends. In DNA form, the CDR3 reads TGTGCCAGCAGTCCCGGAATTTCCTACGAGCAGTACTTC. As protein: CASSPGISYEQYF.

This clonotype came up a few times. The chain links TRBV9 to TRBJ2-7; 14 bases agree with TRBD2. The trim removed 2 bases at V and 3 bases at J, leaving 1 base unmatched. Per germline, CDR1 SGDLS and CDR2 YYNGEE. This CDR3 spans 15 amino acids. The CDR3 DNA is TGTGCCAGCAGCGTTGGGACTAGCGGGAGCTACGAGCAGTACTTC. It translates to CASSVGTSGSYEQYF.

This clonotype was recorded many times. The chain is built from TRBV20-1 and TRBJ2-7; D is uncertain. CDR1 is DFQATT and CDR2 is SNEGSKA in the germline V gene (reference sequence). This CDR3 is built from 12 residues. V gave up 0 bases and J gave up 4 bases, with 7 bases separating them. The CDR3 here is CSARDLQYEQYF. For the CDR3, the DNA is TGCAGTGCTAGAGATCTCCAATACGAGCAGTACTTC.

This clonotype was counted ten times or more. The V gene is TRBV6-5, the J gene TRBJ1-2; no reliable D call. The CDR3 loop spans 14 amino acids. Germline CDR1 MNHEY, CDR2 SVGAGI. The V gene lost 2 bases and the J gene lost 1 base, with 8 bases spanning the gap. The CDR3 coding sequence is TGTGCCAGCAGTTACCAACCCCTTAACTATGGCTACACCTTC. Translated: CASSYQPLNYGYTF.